A selection of T cell receptor beta chains follows, all from one sample in a study of PD-1 blockade in classical Hodgkin lymphoma. Produced via immunoSEQ multiplex PCR; TCRdb's table is partial and in-frame only. This table has over 50,000 clones, roughly 87% appearing once. The starting material was peripheral blood mononuclear cells (PBMCs), obtained before the fourth cycle of nivolumab. All receptors derive from a human donor with classical Hodgkin lymphoma. The CDR3 runs from the conserved cysteine through the conserved F or W. A D gene is named only where the DNA matches it firmly. Not all rows give a size; the values are once, few, many and, for expanded clones, a class.

d_gene	v_gene	j_gene	abundance	CDR3aa	CDR3nt
NA	TRBV30	TRBJ2-7	NA	CAWSVRWRPYEQYF	TGTGCCTGGAGTGTACGTTGGCGTCCCTACGAGCAGTACTTC
NA	TRBV27	TRBJ2-5	NA	CASSFPPPQYQETQYF	TGTGCCAGCAGTTTTCCTCCGCCGCAGTACCAAGAGACCCAGTACTTC
NA	TRBV6-1	TRBJ1-1	NA	CASSSQHLNTEAFF	TGTGCCAGCAGTTCCCAACACCTGAACACTGAAGCTTTCTTT
NA	TRBV7-8	TRBJ1-1	NA	CASSPAGDTEAFF	TGTGCCAGCAGCCCCGCGGGGGACACTGAAGCTTTCTTT
TRBD1	TRBV15	TRBJ1-3	NA	CATSRGGTAWANTIYF	TGTGCCACCAGCAGAGGAGGGACAGCTTGGGCGAACACCATATATTTT
NA	TRBV4-1	TRBJ1-1	once	CASSQDPTNTEAFF	TGCGCCAGCAGCCAAGACCCGACTAACACTGAAGCTTTCTTT
NA	TRBV19	TRBJ2-3	NA	CASSIGPKSSDTQYF	TGTGCCAGTAGTATAGGACCTAAATCCTCAGATACGCAGTATTTT
TRBD2	TRBV19	TRBJ2-1	NA	CASSGLDLRGNEQFF	TGTGCCAGTAGTGGACTAGACCTAAGGGGCAATGAGCAGTTCTTC
TRBD1	TRBV7-6	TRBJ2-5	NA	CASSLEDRAPRYF	TGTGCCAGCAGCTTAGAAGACAGGGCCCCCCGGTACTTC
NA	TRBV6-6	TRBJ1-5	NA	CASSYTDQPQHF	TGTGCCAGCAGTTACACTGATCAGCCCCAGCATTTT
NA	TRBV7-9	TRBJ2-5	NA	CASSFENAQETQYF	TGTGCCAGCAGCTTCGAGAACGCCCAAGAGACCCAGTACTTC
TRBD2	TRBV4-2	TRBJ2-3	NA	CASSQDIAGGGTDTQYF	TGTGCCAGCAGCCAAGACATTGCGGGGGGAGGCACAGATACGCAGTATTTT
TRBD1	TRBV19	TRBJ1-5	NA	CASSVTGGAWQPQHF	TGTGCCAGTAGCGTAACAGGGGGCGCATGGCAGCCCCAGCATTTT
TRBD1	TRBV6-5	TRBJ1-1	NA	CASSYSGQGANTEAFF	TGTGCCAGCAGTTACTCCGGGCAGGGGGCGAACACTGAAGCTTTCTTT
NA	TRBV19	TRBJ1-2	once	CATLIQDPSGYGYTF	TGTGCCACCCTTATTCAGGACCCATCGGGCTATGGCTACACCTTC
NA	TRBV6-5	TRBJ2-7	NA	CASSYSSLSSYEQYF	TGTGCCAGCAGTTACTCGTCCCTGAGCTCCTACGAGCAGTACTTC
NA	TRBV6-5	TRBJ2-7	NA	CASTISGASYEQYF	TGTGCCAGCACCATCTCCGGGGCTTCCTACGAGCAGTACTTC
TRBD1	TRBV5-1	TRBJ2-1	NA	CASSLQGQLNEQFF	TGCGCCAGCAGCTTGCAGGGACAGCTCAATGAGCAGTTCTTC
NA	TRBV9	TRBJ1-6	NA	CASSSWASSPLHF	TGTGCCAGCAGCAGCTGGGCCTCGAGTCCCCTCCACTTT
NA	TRBV6-6	TRBJ2-5	NA	CASSEPREVGQETQYF	TGTGCCAGCAGCGAACCCAGGGAAGTGGGGCAAGAGACCCAGTACTTC
NA	TRBV5-6	TRBJ1-2	NA	CASSWREDKLDAALSGYTF	TGTGCCAGCAGCTGGCGGGAGGACAAACTCGACGCGGCCCTTTCGGGCTACACCTTC
NA	TRBV7-9	TRBJ1-1	NA	CASSSSGGNTEAFF	TGTGCCAGCAGCTCTAGCGGGGGGAACACTGAAGCTTTCTTT
NA	TRBV5-1	TRBJ1-5	NA	CASSLEAGNQPQHF	TGCGCCAGCAGTCTGGAGGCAGGCAATCAGCCCCAGCATTTT
TRBD1	TRBV10-1	TRBJ1-1	NA	CASSEQGWCEAFF	TGCGCCAGCAGTGAACAGGGGTGGTGCGAAGCTTTCTTT
NA	TRBV6-6	TRBJ1-2	NA	CATQLEGNHGYTF	TGTGCCACCCAATTGGAGGGTAACCATGGCTACACCTTC
NA	TRBV6-4	TRBJ2-1	once	CASSDSGVQGFDEQFF	TGTGCCAGCAGTGACTCAGGGGTACAGGGTTTCGATGAGCAGTTCTTC
NA	TRBV7-9	TRBJ2-7	NA	CASSLDYQSYEQYF	TGTGCCAGCAGCTTGGACTACCAGTCCTACGAGCAGTACTTC
NA	TRBV30	TRBJ1-1	NA	CAWSVERRRTEAFF	TGTGCCTGGAGCGTTGAGAGGAGGAGGACTGAAGCTTTCTTT
NA	TRBV19	TRBJ1-4	NA	CASSQTRANEKLFF	TGTGCCAGTAGTCAGACAAGGGCCAATGAAAAACTGTTTTTT
NA	TRBV19	TRBJ1-6	NA	CASSIGGSGDSPLHF	TGTGCCAGTAGTATAGGGGGCAGTGGAGATTCACCCCTCCACTTT
NA	TRBV7-9	TRBJ1-3	few	CASSLGDPISGNTIYF	TGTGCCAGCAGCTTAGGGGACCCCATCTCTGGAAACACCATATATTTT
TRBD1	TRBV6-5	TRBJ1-3	NA	CASSKYRGQGNTIYF	TGTGCCAGCAGCAAATACAGGGGCCAGGGAAACACCATATATTTT
NA	TRBV5-1	TRBJ1-1	once	CASSDQEYTEAFF	TGCGCCAGCAGCGACCAAGAGTACACTGAAGCTTTCTTT
TRBD1	TRBV6-9	TRBJ1-5	NA	CASRKTGVPQPQHF	TGTGCCAGCAGGAAAACAGGGGTCCCTCAGCCCCAGCATTTT
TRBD1	TRBV19	TRBJ2-6	NA	CASRGTGSPNFSGANVLTF	TGTGCCAGTAGGGGGACAGGGTCGCCTAATTTCTCTGGGGCCAACGTCCTGACTTTC
NA	TRBV7-8	TRBJ1-2	NA	CASSLDLNYGYTF	TGTGCCAGCAGCTTAGATCTTAACTATGGCTACACCTTC
NA	TRBV2	TRBJ1-3	NA	CASEVTGNTIYF	TGTGCCAGCGAGGTAACTGGAAACACCATATATTTT
NA	TRBV5-1	TRBJ1-5	NA	CASSLAPGNQPQHF	TGCGCCAGCAGCTTGGCGCCAGGTAATCAGCCCCAGCATTTT
NA	TRBV2	TRBJ1-5	once	CASLGGTGQPQHF	TGTGCCAGCTTAGGAGGGACCGGTCAGCCCCAGCATTTT
TRBD2	TRBV6-6	TRBJ2-7	once	CASRLGGNPYEQYF	TGTGCCAGCAGGCTCGGGGGGAACCCCTACGAGCAGTACTTC
NA	TRBV7-9	TRBJ2-3	NA	CASSWDTGTDTQYF	TGTGCCAGCAGCTGGGACACGGGCACAGATACGCAGTATTTT